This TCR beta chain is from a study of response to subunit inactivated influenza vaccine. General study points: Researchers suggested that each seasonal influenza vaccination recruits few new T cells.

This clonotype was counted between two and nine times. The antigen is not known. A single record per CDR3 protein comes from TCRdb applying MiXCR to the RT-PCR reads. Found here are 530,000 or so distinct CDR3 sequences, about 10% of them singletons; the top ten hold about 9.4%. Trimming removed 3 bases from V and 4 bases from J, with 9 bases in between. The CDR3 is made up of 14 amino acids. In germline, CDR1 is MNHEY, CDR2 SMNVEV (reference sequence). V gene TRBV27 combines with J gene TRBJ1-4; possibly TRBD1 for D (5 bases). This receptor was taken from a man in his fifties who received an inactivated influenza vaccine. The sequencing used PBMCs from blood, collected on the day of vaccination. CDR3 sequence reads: CASSFAGDNEKLFF. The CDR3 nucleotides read TGTGCCAGCAGTTTTGCGGGGGATAATGAAAAACTGTTTTTT.